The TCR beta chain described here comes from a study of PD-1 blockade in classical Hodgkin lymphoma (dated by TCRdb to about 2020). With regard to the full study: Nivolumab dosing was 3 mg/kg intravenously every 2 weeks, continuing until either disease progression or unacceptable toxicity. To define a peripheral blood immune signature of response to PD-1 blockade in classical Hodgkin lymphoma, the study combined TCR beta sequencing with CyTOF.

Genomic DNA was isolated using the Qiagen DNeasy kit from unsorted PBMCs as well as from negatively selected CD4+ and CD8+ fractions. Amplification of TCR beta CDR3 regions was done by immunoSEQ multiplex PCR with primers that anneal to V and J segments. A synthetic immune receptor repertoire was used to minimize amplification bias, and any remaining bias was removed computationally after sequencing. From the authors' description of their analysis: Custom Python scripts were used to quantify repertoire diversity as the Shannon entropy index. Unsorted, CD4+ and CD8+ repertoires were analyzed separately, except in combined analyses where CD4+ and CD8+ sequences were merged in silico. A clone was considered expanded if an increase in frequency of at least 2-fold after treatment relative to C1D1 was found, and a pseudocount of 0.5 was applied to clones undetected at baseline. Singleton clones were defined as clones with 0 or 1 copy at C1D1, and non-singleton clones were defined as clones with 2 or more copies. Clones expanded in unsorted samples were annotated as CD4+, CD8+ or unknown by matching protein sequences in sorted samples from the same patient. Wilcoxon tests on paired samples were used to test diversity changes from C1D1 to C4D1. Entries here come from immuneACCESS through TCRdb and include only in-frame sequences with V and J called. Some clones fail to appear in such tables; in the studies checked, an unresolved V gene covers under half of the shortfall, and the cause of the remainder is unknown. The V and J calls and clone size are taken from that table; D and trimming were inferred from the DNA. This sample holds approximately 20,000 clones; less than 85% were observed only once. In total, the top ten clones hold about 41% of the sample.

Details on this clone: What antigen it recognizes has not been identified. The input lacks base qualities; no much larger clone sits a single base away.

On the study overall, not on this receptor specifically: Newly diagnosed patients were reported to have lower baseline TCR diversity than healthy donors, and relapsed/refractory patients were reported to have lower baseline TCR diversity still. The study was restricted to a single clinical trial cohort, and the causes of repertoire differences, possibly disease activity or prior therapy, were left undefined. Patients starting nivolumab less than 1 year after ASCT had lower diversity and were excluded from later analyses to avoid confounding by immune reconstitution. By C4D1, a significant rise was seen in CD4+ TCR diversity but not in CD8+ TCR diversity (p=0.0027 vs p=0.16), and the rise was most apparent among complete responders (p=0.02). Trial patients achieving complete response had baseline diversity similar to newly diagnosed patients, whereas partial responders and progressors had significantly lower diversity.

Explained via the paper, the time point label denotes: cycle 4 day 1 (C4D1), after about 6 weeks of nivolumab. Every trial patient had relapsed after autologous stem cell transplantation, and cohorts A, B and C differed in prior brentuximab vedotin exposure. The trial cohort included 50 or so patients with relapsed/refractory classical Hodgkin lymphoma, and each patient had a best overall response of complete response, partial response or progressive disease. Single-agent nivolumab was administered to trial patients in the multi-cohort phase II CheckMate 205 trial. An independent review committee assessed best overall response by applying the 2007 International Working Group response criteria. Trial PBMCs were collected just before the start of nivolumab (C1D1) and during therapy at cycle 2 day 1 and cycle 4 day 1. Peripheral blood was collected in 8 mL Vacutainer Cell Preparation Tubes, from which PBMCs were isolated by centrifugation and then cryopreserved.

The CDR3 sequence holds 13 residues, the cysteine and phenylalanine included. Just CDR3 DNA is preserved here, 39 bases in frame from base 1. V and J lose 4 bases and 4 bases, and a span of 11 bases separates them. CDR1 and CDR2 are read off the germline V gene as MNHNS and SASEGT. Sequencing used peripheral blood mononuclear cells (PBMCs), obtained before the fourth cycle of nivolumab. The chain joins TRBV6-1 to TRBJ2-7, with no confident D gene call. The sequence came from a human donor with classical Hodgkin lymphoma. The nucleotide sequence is TGTGCCAGCAGTGCCGCGGTTCCATACGAGCAGTACTTC. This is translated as CASSAAVPYEQYF.